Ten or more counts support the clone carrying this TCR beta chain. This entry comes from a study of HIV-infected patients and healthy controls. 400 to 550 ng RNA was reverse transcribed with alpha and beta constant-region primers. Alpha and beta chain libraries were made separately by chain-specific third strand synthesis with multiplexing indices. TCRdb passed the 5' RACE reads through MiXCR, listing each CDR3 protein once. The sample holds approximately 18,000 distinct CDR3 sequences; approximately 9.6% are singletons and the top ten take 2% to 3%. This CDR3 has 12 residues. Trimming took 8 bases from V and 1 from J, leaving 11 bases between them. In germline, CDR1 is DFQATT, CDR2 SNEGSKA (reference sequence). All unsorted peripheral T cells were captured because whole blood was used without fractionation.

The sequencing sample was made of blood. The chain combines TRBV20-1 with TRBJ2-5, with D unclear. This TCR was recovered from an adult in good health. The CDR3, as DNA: TGCAGTCCAACGCGAAGCCAAGAGACCCAGTACTTC. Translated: CSPTRSQETQYF.